This T cell receptor beta chain was recorded in a study of PD-1 blockade in classical Hodgkin lymphoma. Study outcomes and limitations: Newly diagnosed patients and complete responders had comparable diversity at baseline.

V shed 2 bases, J shed 6 bases, and the junction held 9 bases outside the gene matches. From germline, CDR1 is LNHNV and CDR2 YYDKDF (reference sequence). This CDR3 comprises 17 residues. Indicated time point: cycle 4 day 1 (C4D1), after more than five weeks of nivolumab. Each patient experienced a relapse that followed autologous stem cell transplantation, and brentuximab vedotin exposure varied. The CD4+ T cells used were purified from thawed PBMCs through magnetic negative selection. With respect to this clone: The antigen remains unidentified.

Generated by immunoSEQ multiplex PCR, the TCRdb table keeps only in-frame clones and is missing some. Among more than 20,000 clones listed, around three quarters were seen once. This material consisted of CD4+ T cells from blood, taken before the fourth cycle of nivolumab. The receptor comes from a human donor with classical Hodgkin lymphoma. The chain recombines TRBV15 with TRBJ2-2, with TRBD1 matching 10 bases. The CDR3 DNA reads TGTGCCACCAGCAGAAGCCAGGGACAGGGGACCTCCGGGGAGCTGTTTTTT. Translated: CATSRSQGQGTSGELFF.